Listed here are 3 T cell receptor beta chains from one sample, sequenced in a study of T cells in Graves' hyperthyroidism and ophthalmopathy. Regions amplified from RNA transcripts were the TCR beta CDR3 regions. Carried out on the TCR CDR3, a first-round RT-PCR used the HTBI primer set. TCRdb itself ran the multiplex PCR reads through MiXCR, one entry per CDR3 protein. The sample carries about 410,000 distinct CDR3 sequences, roughly 14% recorded once. The sequencing sample was made of blood. The source is a young man with Graves' ophthalmopathy.

With regard to this clonotype: A much larger clone sits a single nucleotide away, making a read error possible. This chain joins TRBV29-1 and TRBJ2-1; D is perhaps TRBD2 (6 bases). The V end was cut by 2 bases, the J end by 6 bases, with 14 bases between. Per the germline V gene, CDR1 is SQVTM and CDR2 is ANQGSEA. This CDR3 has 14 residues. CDR3 loop: CSVETTGGANEQFF. CDR3 bases: TGCAGCGTTGAAACGACTGGCGGGGCCAATGAGCAGTTCTTC.

Ten or more counts support this clonotype. The rearrangement uses TRBV5-1 and TRBJ2-3; D is possibly TRBD1 (6 bases). The length of the CDR3 is 15 residues. Deletions cut 5 bases from V and 2 bases from J, with 15 bases between. Per the germline V gene, CDR1 is SGHRS and CDR2 is YFSETQ. The CDR3 spells CASRQGRGNTDTQYF. The CDR3 DNA is TGCGCCAGCAGACAGGGCAGGGGAAACACAGATACGCAGTATTTT.

This clonotype was counted many times. The chain couples TRBV20-1 to TRBJ2-3; 10 positions agree with TRBD1. Germline values: CDR1 DFQATT, CDR2 SNEGSKA (reference sequence). V trimming: 3 bases; J trimming: 4 bases; junction bases outside the gene matches: 7. The CDR3 loop spans 15 amino acids. This CDR3 is CSASQRDRGADTQYF. CDR3 DNA sequence: TGCAGTGCTAGTCAGCGGGACAGGGGTGCAGATACGCAGTATTTT.